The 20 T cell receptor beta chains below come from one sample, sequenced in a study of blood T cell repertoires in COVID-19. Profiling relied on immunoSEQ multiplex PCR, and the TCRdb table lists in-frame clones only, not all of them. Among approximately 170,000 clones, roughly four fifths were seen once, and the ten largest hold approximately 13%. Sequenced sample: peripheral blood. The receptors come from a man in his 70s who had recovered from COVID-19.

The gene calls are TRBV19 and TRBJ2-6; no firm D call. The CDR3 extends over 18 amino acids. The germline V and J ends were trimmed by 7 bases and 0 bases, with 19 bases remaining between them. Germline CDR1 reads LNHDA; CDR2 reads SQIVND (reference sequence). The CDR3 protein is CASTTGGYFYSGANVLTF. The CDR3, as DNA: TGTGCCAGTACTACCGGCGGTTATTTTTACTCTGGGGCCAACGTCCTGACTTTC.

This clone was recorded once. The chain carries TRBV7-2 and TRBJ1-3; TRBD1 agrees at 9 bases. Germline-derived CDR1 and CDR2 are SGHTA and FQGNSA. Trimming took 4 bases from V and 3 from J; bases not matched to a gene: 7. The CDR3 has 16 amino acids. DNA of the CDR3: TGTGCCAGCAGCTCCGGGACAGGGCTTTTTGGAAACACCATATATTTT. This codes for CASSSGTGLFGNTIYF.

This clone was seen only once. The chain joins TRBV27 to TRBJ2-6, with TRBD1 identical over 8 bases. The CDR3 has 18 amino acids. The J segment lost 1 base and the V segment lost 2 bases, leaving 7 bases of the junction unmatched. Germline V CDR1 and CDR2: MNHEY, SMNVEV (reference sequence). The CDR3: CASSLRDRSRSGANVLTF. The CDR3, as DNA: TGTGCCAGCAGTTTAAGGGACAGGTCTAGGTCTGGGGCCAACGTCCTGACTTTC.

This CDR3 reads CASSQASGSDEQYF. As DNA, the CDR3 is TGTGCCAGCAGCCAAGCTAGCGGGAGTGACGAGCAGTACTTC. The chain is built from TRBV3-1 (or the pseudogene TRBV3-2) and TRBJ2-7; 10 bases line up with TRBD2. Germline V lookup: CDR1 LGHDT, CDR2 YNNKEL (reference sequence). The length of the CDR3 is 14 residues. The trim removed 1 base at V and 5 bases at J, leaving 2 bases unmatched.

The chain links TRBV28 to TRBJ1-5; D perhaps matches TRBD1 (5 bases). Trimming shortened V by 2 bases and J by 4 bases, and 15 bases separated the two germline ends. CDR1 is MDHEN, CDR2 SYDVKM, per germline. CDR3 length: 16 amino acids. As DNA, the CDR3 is TGTGCCAGCAGTTTAGCAGGGATCCTAGAAAATCAGCCCCAGCATTTT. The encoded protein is CASSLAGILENQPQHF.

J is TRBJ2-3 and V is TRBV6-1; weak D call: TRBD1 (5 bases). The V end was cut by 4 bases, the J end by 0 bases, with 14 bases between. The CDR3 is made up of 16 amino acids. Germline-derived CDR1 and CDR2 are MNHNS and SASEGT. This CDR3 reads CASSGKGMSSTDTQYF. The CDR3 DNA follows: TGTGCCAGCAGTGGGAAGGGGATGTCCAGCACAGATACGCAGTATTTT.

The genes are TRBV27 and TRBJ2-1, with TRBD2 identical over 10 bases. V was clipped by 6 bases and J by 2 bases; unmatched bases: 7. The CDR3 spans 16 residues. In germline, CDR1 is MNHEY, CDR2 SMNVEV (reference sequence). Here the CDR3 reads CASRYAGLATYNEQFF. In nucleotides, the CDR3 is TGTGCCAGCAGATACGCGGGACTAGCGACCTACAATGAGCAGTTCTTC.

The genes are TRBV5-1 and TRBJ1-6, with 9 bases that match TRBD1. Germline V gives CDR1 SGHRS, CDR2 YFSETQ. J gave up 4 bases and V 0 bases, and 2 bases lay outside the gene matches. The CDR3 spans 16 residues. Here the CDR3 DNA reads TGCGCCAGCAGCTTGGCGGGACAGGGATATAATTCACCCCTCCACTTT. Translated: CASSLAGQGYNSPLHF. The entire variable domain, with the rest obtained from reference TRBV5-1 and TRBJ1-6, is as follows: KAGVTQTPRYLIKTRGQQVTLSCSPISGHRSVSWYQQTPGQGLQFLFEYFSETQRNKGNFPGRFSGRQFSNSRSEMNVSTLELGDSALYLCASSLAGQGYNSPLHFGNGTRLTVT.

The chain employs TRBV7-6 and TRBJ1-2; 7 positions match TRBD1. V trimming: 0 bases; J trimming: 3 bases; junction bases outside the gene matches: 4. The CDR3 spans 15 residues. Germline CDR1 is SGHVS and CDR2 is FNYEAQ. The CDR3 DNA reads TGTGCCAGCAGCTTAGCGGCCGGGACAGACTATGGCTACACCTTC. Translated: CASSLAAGTDYGYTF.

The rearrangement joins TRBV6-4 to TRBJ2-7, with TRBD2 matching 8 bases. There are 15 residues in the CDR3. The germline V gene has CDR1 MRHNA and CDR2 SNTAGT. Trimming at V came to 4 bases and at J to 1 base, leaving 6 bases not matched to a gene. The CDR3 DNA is TGTGCCAGCAGTGCTGCGGGAGGACCTTCCTACGAGCAGTACTTC. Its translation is CASSAAGGPSYEQYF.

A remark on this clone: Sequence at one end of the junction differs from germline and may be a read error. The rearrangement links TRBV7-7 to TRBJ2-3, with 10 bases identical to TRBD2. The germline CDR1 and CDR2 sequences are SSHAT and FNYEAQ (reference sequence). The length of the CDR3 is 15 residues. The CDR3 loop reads CASSAGLAATDTQYF. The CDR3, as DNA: TGTGCTAGCAGCGCCGGACTAGCGGCCACAGATACGCAGTATTTT.

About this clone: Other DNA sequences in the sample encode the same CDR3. The CDR3 nucleotides read TGCGCCAGCAGCCTTTCGACTGGATCCTACAATGAGCAGTTCTTC. Translated, it gives CASSLSTGSYNEQFF. This chain joins TRBV5-1 and TRBJ2-1; D gene unclear. V was shortened by 4 bases and J by 1 base, with 12 bases between the two germline ends. Germline CDR1 reads SGHRS; CDR2 reads YFSETQ. The CDR3 contains 15 residues.

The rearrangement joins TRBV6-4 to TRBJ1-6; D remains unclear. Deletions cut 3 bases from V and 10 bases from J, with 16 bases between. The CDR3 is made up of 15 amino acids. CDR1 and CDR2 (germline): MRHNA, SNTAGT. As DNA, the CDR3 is TGTGCCAGCAGTGAAGCAGTCGGGGTTGGGTCACCCCTCCACTTT. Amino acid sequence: CASSEAVGVGSPLHF.

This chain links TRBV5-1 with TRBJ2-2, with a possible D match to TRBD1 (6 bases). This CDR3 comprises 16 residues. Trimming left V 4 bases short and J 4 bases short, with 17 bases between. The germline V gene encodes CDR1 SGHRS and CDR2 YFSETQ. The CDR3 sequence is CASSTQGSFGTGELFF. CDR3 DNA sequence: TGCGCCAGCAGCACCCAGGGGTCGTTTGGCACCGGGGAGCTGTTTTTT.

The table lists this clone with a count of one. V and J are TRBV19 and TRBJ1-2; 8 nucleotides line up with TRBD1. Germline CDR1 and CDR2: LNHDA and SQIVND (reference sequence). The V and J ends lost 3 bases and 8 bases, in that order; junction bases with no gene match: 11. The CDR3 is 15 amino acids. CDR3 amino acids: CASSIIPQGENGYTF. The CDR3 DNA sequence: TGTGCCAGTAGTATTATCCCACAGGGGGAAAACGGCTACACCTTC.

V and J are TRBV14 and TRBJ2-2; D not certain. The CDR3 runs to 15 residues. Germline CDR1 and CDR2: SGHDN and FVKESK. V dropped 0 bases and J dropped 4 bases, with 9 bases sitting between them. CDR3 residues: CASSQETDFTGELFF. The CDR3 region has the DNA TGTGCCAGCAGCCAAGAAACAGATTTCACCGGGGAGCTGTTTTTT.

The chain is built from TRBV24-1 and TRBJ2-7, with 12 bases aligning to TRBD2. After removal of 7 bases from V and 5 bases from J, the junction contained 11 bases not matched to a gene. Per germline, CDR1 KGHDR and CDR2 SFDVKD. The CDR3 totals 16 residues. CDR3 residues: CATRGRASGRAHEQYF. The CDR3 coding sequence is TGTGCCACCAGGGGACGGGCTAGCGGGAGGGCTCACGAGCAGTACTTC.

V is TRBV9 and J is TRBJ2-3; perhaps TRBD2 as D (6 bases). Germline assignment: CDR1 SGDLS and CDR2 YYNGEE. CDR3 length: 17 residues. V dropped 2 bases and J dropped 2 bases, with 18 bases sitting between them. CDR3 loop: CASSVTTSNSNTDTQYF. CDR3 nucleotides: TGTGCCAGCAGCGTCACTACTAGCAACTCGAACACAGATACGCAGTATTTT.

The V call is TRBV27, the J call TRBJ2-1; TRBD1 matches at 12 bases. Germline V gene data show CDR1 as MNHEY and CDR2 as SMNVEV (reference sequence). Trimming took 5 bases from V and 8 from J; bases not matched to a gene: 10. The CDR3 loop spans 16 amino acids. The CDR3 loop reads CASSPTGTGGFDEQFF. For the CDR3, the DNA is TGTGCCAGCAGTCCAACCGGGACAGGGGGCTTCGATGAGCAGTTCTTC.

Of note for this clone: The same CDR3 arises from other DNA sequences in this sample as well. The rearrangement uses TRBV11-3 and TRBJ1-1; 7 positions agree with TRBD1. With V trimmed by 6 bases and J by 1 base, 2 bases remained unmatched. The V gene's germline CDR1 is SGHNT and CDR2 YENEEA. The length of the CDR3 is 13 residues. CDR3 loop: CASSRQGNTEAFF. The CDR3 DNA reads TGTGCCAGCAGTCGACAGGGGAACACTGAAGCTTTCTTT.